These 10 T cell receptor beta chains came from one sample sequenced in a study of T cell repertoires in cytomegalovirus infection (dated by TCRdb to about 2019). The sequencer was an Illumina HiSeq 1500. Starting from the raw public reads, TCRdb applied fastp trimming at Q25, assembled clones with MiXCR and retained in-frame beta chains. Every distinct CDR3 protein forms one entry, paired with its most common genes and DNA. The sample table shows roughly 350,000 distinct CDR3 sequences, and about a third are seen once. Around an eighth of the sample lies in the top ten. Reading the label with the study, this specimen's treatment or condition is: in vitro stimulation with specific CMV peptide epitopes to enrich CMV-specific T cells. The antigens of these receptors remain unknown. The specimen was cultured PBMCs, collected from culture after CMV antigen stimulation. The receptors come from a human donor in good health (CMV status not recorded). Some clones in this sample may be carry-over from other donors' samples.

The chain joins TRBV4-3 to TRBJ1-1; D perhaps matches TRBD1 (5 bases). V shed 0 bases and J shed 7 bases, with 12 bases lying between them. Germline V lookup: CDR1 LGHNA, CDR2 YSLEER. The CDR3 spans 14 residues. CDR3 in amino acids: CASSQDHGTFEAFF. CDR3 nucleotide sequence: TGCGCCAGCAGCCAAGATCACGGGACGTTTGAAGCTTTCTTT.

This clonotype was recorded a few times. The chain has TRBV19 and TRBJ2-6, with D perhaps matching TRBD1 (6 bases). CDR1 and CDR2 (germline): LNHDA, SQIVND (reference sequence). V shed 5 bases and J shed 3 bases, with 11 bases lying between them. This CDR3 comprises 15 residues. For the CDR3, the DNA is TGTGCCAGTAGTTCACAGGGCGGTGGGGCCAACGTCCTGACTTTC. This sequence encodes CASSSQGGGANVLTF.

The chain recombines TRBV30 with TRBJ1-1; D gene ambiguous. The germline V gene has CDR1 GTSNPN and CDR2 SVGIG (reference sequence). The CDR3 covers 13 residues. V was cut by 3 bases and J by 0 bases, with 8 bases left in between. The CDR3 here is CAWRGLVNTEAFF. In nucleotides, the CDR3 is TGTGCCTGGAGGGGATTGGTGAACACTGAAGCTTTCTTT.

In its sample, this clonotype was seen a few times. The gene calls are TRBV10-3 and TRBJ2-3; TRBD2 matches 9 bases. The germline CDR1 and CDR2 sequences are ENHRY and SYGVKD. V shed 3 bases, J shed 5 bases, and the junction held 6 bases outside the gene matches. The CDR3 contains 15 residues. The CDR3 DNA follows: TGTGCCATCAGTGACTCTAGCGGGAATGGAGATACGCAGTATTTT. Protein: CAISDSSGNGDTQYF.

The chain links TRBV6-5 to TRBJ2-1; 9 bases map to TRBD2. This CDR3 has 15 amino acids. With 0 bases clipped from V and 6 bases from J, the junction kept 3 bases outside the gene matches. Germline CDR1 reads MNHEY; CDR2 reads SVGAGI. Here the CDR3 reads CASSYSGLAFNEQFF. CDR3 sequence (DNA): TGTGCCAGCAGTTACTCGGGACTAGCCTTCAATGAGCAGTTCTTC.

This clonotype occurred a few times. This chain links TRBV12-3 or TRBV12-4 with TRBJ1-5; D gene ambiguous. The CDR3 sequence is 15 residues long. Trimming cost V 6 bases and J 5 bases, with 17 bases left between them. The CDR3 nucleotides are TGTGCCAGCAGCCGACTGGGCCAGCCCTATCAGCCCCAGCATTTT. Its protein product is CASSRLGQPYQPQHF.

The chain joins TRBV19 to TRBJ1-2; D remains ambiguous. The CDR3 has 16 amino acids. Deletions cut 7 bases from V and 1 base from J, with 19 bases between. Germline V gene lookup returns CDR1 LNHDA and CDR2 SQIVND (reference sequence). The DNA for the CDR3 is TGTGCCAGTACCAATCTGGGCAGCCGCTTTAACTATGGCTACACCTTC. Translated: CASTNLGSRFNYGYTF. The whole variable domain, remainder taken from reference TRBV19 and TRBJ1-2, is DGGITQSPKYLFRKEGQNVTLSCEQNLNHDAMYWYRQDPGQGLRLIYYSQIVNDFQKGDIAEGYSVSREKKESFPLTVTSAQKNPTAFYLCASTNLGSRFNYGYTFGSGTRLTVV.

The V and J genes are TRBV11-2 and TRBJ2-2, with a possible D match to TRBD1 (6 bases). The CDR3 totals 15 residues. Germline-derived CDR1 and CDR2 are SGHAT and FQNNGV. V was trimmed by 4 bases and J by 6 bases, leaving 15 bases between them. CDR3 sequence (DNA): TGTGCCAGCAGCTCAACGACAGGATCGGCCGGGGAGCTGTTTTTT. This encodes CASSSTTGSAGELFF.

This clonotype has a handful of counts. V gene TRBV7-9 combines with J gene TRBJ2-7; 7 nucleotides align to TRBD2. J lost 2 bases, V lost 4 bases, and 11 bases had no gene match. Germline V lookup: CDR1 SEHNR, CDR2 FQNEAQ (reference sequence). The CDR3 is 16 amino acids. CDR3 coding DNA: TGTGCCAGCAGCTACACGGGGCTAGCGGACCCCTACGAGCAGTACTTC. Its protein is CASSYTGLADPYEQYF.

This rearrangement joins TRBV10-3 to TRBJ2-1; 12 positions agree with TRBD2. The V gene end was trimmed by 6 bases and the J gene end by 7 bases; junction bases not matched to a gene: 7. This CDR3 comprises 15 residues. The germline V gene has CDR1 ENHRY and CDR2 SYGVKD. In DNA, the CDR3 is TGTGCCATCAGGGGGATGCTAGCGGGAGGGAATGAGCAGTTCTTC. Translation: CAIRGMLAGGNEQFF.